These 30 T cell receptor beta chains originate from one sample sequenced in a study of cytomegalovirus exposure and HLA in healthy donors. Generated by immunoSEQ multiplex PCR, the TCRdb table keeps only in-frame clones and is missing some. The sample holds about 140,000 clones, roughly 86% seen once. The sequenced sample was PBMCs. The receptors derive from a woman aged 30 to 39 in good health and CMV-seronegative.

This rearrangement joins TRBV7-2 to TRBJ1-1; D possibly corresponds to TRBD1 (5 bases). Germline CDR1 is SGHTA and CDR2 is FQGNSA. The CDR3 consists of 18 residues. Trimming pared 0 bases from V and 1 base from J, leaving 18 bases between. The CDR3: CASSLARGTWNRNTEAFF. The DNA of the CDR3 is TGTGCCAGCAGCTTAGCCCGCGGGACGTGGAACCGGAACACTGAAGCTTTCTTT.

This rearrangement joins TRBV5-1 to TRBJ2-2; 8 nucleotides align to TRBD2. Germline V CDR1 and CDR2: SGHRS, YFSETQ. The CDR3 is 20 amino acids. With 2 bases clipped from V and 0 bases from J, the junction kept 15 bases outside the gene matches. The CDR3 spells CASSFSSSRAGGTNTGELFF. Written as DNA, the CDR3 is TGCGCCAGCAGCTTTTCCTCCTCTCGGGCGGGGGGAACGAACACCGGGGAGCTGTTTTTT.

The V and J genes are TRBV5-1 and TRBJ1-4; 7 bases fit TRBD1. J lost 9 bases, V lost 0 bases, and 5 bases had no gene match. The CDR3 totals 14 residues. Germline V gene lookup returns CDR1 SGHRS and CDR2 YFSETQ. CDR3 bases: TGCGCCAGCAGCTTGGAAGGGGGCGGACAAAAACTGTTTTTT. Amino acids: CASSLEGGGQKLFF.

This rearrangement joins TRBV7-3 to TRBJ2-1, with 15 positions matching TRBD2. This CDR3 is 17 amino acids long. J lost 2 bases, V lost 4 bases, and 3 bases had no gene match. Germline V gives CDR1 SGHTA, CDR2 FQGTGA. For the CDR3, the DNA is TGTGCCAGCAGCTCCGGACTAGCGGGGGGGCCCTACAATGAGCAGTTCTTC. The encoded protein is CASSSGLAGGPYNEQFF.

DNA of the CDR3: TGTGCCAGCAGCTTGGGGGCCCAGGGAGGCAATGAGCAGTTCTTC. Protein: CASSLGAQGGNEQFF. The chain links TRBV5-6 to TRBJ2-1; TRBD2 is a possible D gene (6 bases). The germline V gene has CDR1 SGHDT and CDR2 YYEEEE. This CDR3 is built from 15 residues. Between the trimmed V and J ends, which lost 0 bases and 6 bases, there was a span of 13 bases.

The V and J genes are TRBV7-9 and TRBJ2-7, with TRBD1 identical over 8 bases. Per the germline V gene, CDR1 is SEHNR and CDR2 is FQNEAQ (reference sequence). V was clipped by 5 bases and J by 2 bases; unmatched bases: 8. This CDR3 comprises 15 residues. The chain's CDR3 is CASSRPDRGAYEQYF. The DNA of the CDR3 is TGTGCCAGCAGCCGTCCAGACAGGGGCGCCTACGAGCAGTACTTC.

This clone came up many times. V usage is TRBV7-2 and J usage is TRBJ1-3; D is undetermined. CDR3 length: 14 residues. Germline V lookup: CDR1 SGHTA, CDR2 FQGNSA. V lost 1 base to trimming and J lost 3 bases, with 7 bases between them. DNA of the CDR3: TGTGCCAGCAGCTTAGTGGGGAGTGGAAACACCATATATTTT. Translated: CASSLVGSGNTIYF.

The chain recombines TRBV5-1 with TRBJ2-7; D unclear. Between the trimmed V and J ends, which lost 1 base and 1 base, there was a span of 6 bases. The CDR3 totals 13 residues. Per the germline V gene, CDR1 is SGHRS and CDR2 is YFSETQ. The CDR3 coding sequence is TGCGCCAGCAGCTTGTTAAAATCCTACGAGCAGTACTTC. It encodes CASSLLKSYEQYF.

The CDR3: CASSYQGYEQYF. Written as DNA, the CDR3 is TGTGCCAGCAGTTATCAGGGATACGAGCAGTACTTC. The chain recombines TRBV28 with TRBJ2-7; the D gene is possibly TRBD1 (5 bases). The CDR3 totals 12 residues. Looked up from germline, CDR1 is MDHEN and CDR2 is SYDVKM. V was shortened by 4 bases and J by 4 bases, with 8 bases between the two germline ends.

This chain connects TRBV30 to TRBJ1-2, with 7 bases aligning to TRBD1. CDR3 length: 13 amino acids. The V gene's germline CDR1 is GTSNPN and CDR2 SVGIG (reference sequence). The J segment lost 6 bases and the V segment lost 1 base, leaving 5 bases of the junction unmatched. CDR3 nucleotides: TGTGCCTGGAGTGCGGACAGGAGAAATGGCTACACCTTC. Protein sequence: CAWSADRRNGYTF.

This clone was seen only a few times. The J gene is TRBJ1-2, the V gene TRBV7-9; TRBD1 might be the D (6 bases). From germline, CDR1 is SEHNR and CDR2 FQNEAQ (reference sequence). V was shortened by 4 bases and J by 5 bases, with 14 bases between the two germline ends. CDR3 length: 14 residues. The CDR3 sequence: CASSSQGLGYGYTF. The CDR3 region has the DNA TGTGCCAGCAGCTCGCAGGGGCTGGGGTATGGCTACACCTTC. Full variable domain (missing parts from reference TRBV7-9 and TRBJ1-2): DTGVSQNPRHKITKRGQNVTFRCDPISEHNRLYWYRQTLGQGPEFLTYFQNEAQLEKSRLLSDRFSAERPKGSFSTLEIQRTEQGDSAMYLCASSSQGLGYGYTFGSGTRLTVV.

The chain carries TRBV5-1 and TRBJ1-4, with D perhaps matching TRBD1 (5 bases). Trimming removed 3 bases from V and 3 bases from J, with 15 bases in between. Germline loops: CDR1 SGHRS, CDR2 YFSETQ. This CDR3 is built from 16 residues. The CDR3 protein is CASSYRPREANEKLFF. In DNA, the CDR3 is TGCGCCAGCAGCTACCGCCCCAGGGAAGCTAATGAAAAACTGTTTTTT.

This chain joins TRBV2 and TRBJ1-2; TRBD1 agrees at 7 bases. Germline V gene data show CDR1 as SNHLY and CDR2 as FYNNEI. With 5 bases clipped from V and 2 bases from J, the junction kept 8 bases outside the gene matches. The CDR3 has 15 amino acids. Here the CDR3 reads CASSPGGTGNYGYTF. CDR3 DNA sequence: TGTGCCAGCAGTCCAGGGGGGACGGGAAACTATGGCTACACCTTC.

This clone was counted many times. The chain joins TRBV10-3 to TRBJ2-7; D ambiguous. The CDR3 is 14 amino acids. The V end lost 0 bases, the J end lost 3 bases, and 9 bases lay between the germline ends. Germline-derived CDR1 and CDR2 are ENHRY and SYGVKD. For the CDR3, the DNA is TGTGCCATCAGTGAGTCAGGAGCAGTCTACGAGCAGTACTTC. Translation gives CAISESGAVYEQYF.

The rearrangement joins TRBV28 to TRBJ1-4, with 7 bases lining up with TRBD1. The CDR3 length is 15 residues. The germline V gene encodes CDR1 MDHEN and CDR2 SYDVKM. The ends lost 5 bases at V and 8 bases at J; junction bases unmatched: 11. CDR3 sequence reads: CASSPSTGRREKLFF. DNA of the CDR3: TGTGCCAGCAGTCCCTCGACAGGGCGACGGGAAAAACTGTTTTTT.

The J gene is TRBJ1-4, the V gene TRBV9; D may be TRBD1 (5 bases). Per germline, CDR1 SGDLS and CDR2 YYNGEE. The CDR3 contains 15 residues. Trimming took 1 base from V and 5 from J, leaving 12 bases between them. Here the CDR3 reads CASSVSWGENEKLFF. The CDR3 DNA follows: TGTGCCAGCAGCGTATCGTGGGGGGAAAATGAAAAACTGTTTTTT.

This rearrangement joins TRBV6-5 to TRBJ1-5; TRBD1 agrees at 9 bases. The CDR3 is 15 amino acids. The V segment lost 6 bases and the J segment 3 bases; nucleotides outside the gene matches: 6. Germline CDR1 reads MNHEY; CDR2 reads SVGAGI. The CDR3 reads CASRMDRGNNQPQHF. The CDR3 DNA follows: TGTGCCAGCAGGATGGACAGGGGAAACAATCAGCCCCAGCATTTT.

The V call is TRBV7-2, the J call TRBJ1-5, with TRBD1 identical over 9 bases. Germline trimming cut 1 base from V and 6 bases from J; bases unmatched to any gene: 1. CDR1 and CDR2 from the germline V gene are SGHTA and FQGNSA. This CDR3 contains 14 residues. CDR3: CASSLVGQGQPQHF. The CDR3 DNA is TGTGCCAGCAGCTTAGTGGGACAGGGTCAGCCCCAGCATTTT.

The rearrangement links TRBV7-2 to TRBJ2-7; maybe TRBD2 (6 bases). The V gene lost 1 base and the J gene lost 9 bases, with 13 bases spanning the gap. The CDR3 is made up of 13 amino acids. Germline-derived CDR1 and CDR2 are SGHTA and FQGNSA. CDR3 nucleotides: TGTGCCAGCAGCTTAGACGGTTTGGGGGGGCAGTACTTC. It yields the protein CASSLDGLGGQYF.

The gene calls are TRBV28 and TRBJ2-5; 7 bases align to TRBD2. V was clipped by 6 bases and J by 4 bases; unmatched bases: 5. The germline CDR1 and CDR2 sequences are MDHEN and SYDVKM. CDR3 length equals 13 residues. CDR3 DNA: TGTGCCAGCAGGCCGGGAGGACGAGAGACCCAGTACTTC. Protein sequence: CASRPGGRETQYF.

Turning to this clone: The conserved phenylalanine or tryptophan normally closing the CDR3 is absent here, so this likely arose from a read error. Because the CDR3's place on the DNA is in doubt, the DNA is left out and the CDR3 is given as listed by TCRdb. The chain recombines TRBV5-6 with TRBJ2-7; TRBD1 is the table's D call, not checked against the DNA. Per the germline V gene, CDR1 is SGHDT and CDR2 is YYEEEE. The CDR3 is 11 residues long, ends included. This CDR3 is CASSLGTHRDL.

This clone was detected only a few times. The genes are TRBV9 and TRBJ1-6; no clear D gene. The CDR3 consists of 12 residues. The V end was cut by 3 bases, the J end by 7 bases, with 5 bases between. Per the germline V gene, CDR1 is SGDLS and CDR2 is YYNGEE. The CDR3 DNA sequence: TGTGCCAGCAGCGAAGCAAATTCACCCCTCCACTTT. This sequence encodes CASSEANSPLHF. The entire variable domain, with the rest obtained from reference TRBV9 and TRBJ1-6, is as follows: DSGVTQTPKHLITATGQRVTLRCSPRSGDLSVYWYQQSLDQGLQFLIQYYNGEERAKGNILERFSAQQFPDLHSELNLSSLELGDSALYFCASSEANSPLHFGNGTRLTVT.

The count of this clone is one. The V and J genes are TRBV29-1 and TRBJ2-7; D is unresolved. This CDR3 is built from 15 residues. Germline CDR1 and CDR2: SQVTM and ANQGSEA. Trimming removed 6 bases from V and 0 bases from J, with 18 bases in between. The CDR3 nucleotides read TGCAGCGTCGGCGTACCTACAGTTTACTCCTACGAGCAGTACTTC. Amino acids: CSVGVPTVYSYEQYF.

V usage is TRBV11-2 and J usage is TRBJ1-4, with 7 positions matching TRBD1. Germline V CDR1 and CDR2: SGHAT, FQNNGV. The CDR3 is 16 residues long. The V segment lost 0 bases and the J segment 7 bases; nucleotides outside the gene matches: 8. CDR3 amino acids: CASSLDSGGFGEKLFF. Here the CDR3 DNA reads TGTGCCAGCAGCTTAGATTCAGGGGGTTTCGGTGAAAAACTGTTTTTT. Looking up the rest from reference TRBV11-2 and TRBJ1-4 gives the full variable domain: EAGVAQSPRYKIIEKRQSVAFWCNPISGHATLYWYQQILGQGPKLLIQFQNNGVVDDSQLPKDRFSAERLKGVDSTLKIQPAKLEDSAVYLCASSLDSGGFGEKLFFGSGTQLSVL.

The chain joins TRBV7-2 to TRBJ2-7; the D gene is possibly TRBD2 (6 bases). Germline V lookup: CDR1 SGHTA, CDR2 FQGNSA. The CDR3 covers 15 residues. The ends were cut back, 5 bases at V and 2 bases at J, with 16 bases in the middle. The CDR3 sequence: CASSRTGALAYEQYF. CDR3 nucleotide sequence: TGTGCCAGCAGCCGGACGGGAGCCTTGGCCTACGAGCAGTACTTC.

On this clone: Compared with germline, one end of the junction differs, possibly owing to a read error. The chain employs TRBV7-7 and TRBJ2-2, with a weak D call TRBD1 (6 bases). Germline V gene lookup returns CDR1 SSHAT and CDR2 FNYEAQ (reference sequence). The CDR3 length is 15 residues. CDR3: CASSLEQGNTGELFF. DNA of the CDR3: TGTGCTAGCAGCTTAGAACAGGGGAACACCGGGGAGCTGTTTTTT.

The chain employs TRBV5-1 and TRBJ1-6; 7 bases map to TRBD1. The germline gives CDR1 SGHRS, CDR2 YFSETQ. The CDR3 extends over 16 amino acids. J lost 9 bases, V lost 1 base, and 10 bases had no gene match. The CDR3 coding sequence is TGCGCCAGCAGCTTGAATTCACAGGGGATAGGTTCACCCCTCCACTTT. Protein sequence: CASSLNSQGIGSPLHF.

For the CDR3, the DNA is TGTGCCAGCAGTGCCAGGGGGCTGCCACCCCTCCACTTT. Protein: CASSARGLPPLHF. This chain joins TRBV6-5 and TRBJ1-6; 8 positions agree with TRBD1. The CDR3 sequence is 13 residues long. The germline V gene has CDR1 MNHEY and CDR2 SVGAGI. With V trimmed by 5 bases and J by 11 bases, 5 bases remained unmatched.

This chain joins TRBV5-1 and TRBJ1-3, with TRBD1 identical over 7 bases. The CDR3 contains 15 residues. The germline V gene has CDR1 SGHRS and CDR2 YFSETQ. V dropped 3 bases and J dropped 3; count of bases not matched to a gene: 6. The CDR3 nucleotides read TGCGCCAGCAGCTCCACAGGGGTCCATGGAAACACCATATATTTT. It translates to CASSSTGVHGNTIYF.

DNA of the CDR3: TGTGCCAGCAAAGGCGGGTACACAGATACGCAGTATTTT. Its translation: CASKGGYTDTQYF. This chain joins TRBV6-5 and TRBJ2-3, with D maybe TRBD2 (5 bases). The CDR3 has 13 amino acids. Per the germline V gene, CDR1 is MNHEY and CDR2 is SVGAGI. V was clipped by 7 bases and J by 2 bases, with 10 bases between them.